Listed here are 28 T cell receptor beta chains from one sample, sequenced in a study of cytomegalovirus exposure and HLA in healthy donors. Produced via immunoSEQ multiplex PCR; TCRdb's table is partial and in-frame only. This table holds some 130,000 clones, roughly nine tenths found once. The sequenced sample consisted of PBMCs. Source of these receptors: a woman younger than 30 in good health and CMV-seronegative.

The chain combines TRBV2 with TRBJ1-2, with a weak D call TRBD1 (6 bases). V was cut by 3 bases and J by 5 bases, with 7 bases left in between. This CDR3 has 12 amino acids. The germline CDR1 and CDR2 sequences are SNHLY and FYNNEI. Written as DNA, the CDR3 is TGTGCCAGCAGTGACCAGGGGTATGGCTACACCTTC. Translating gives CASSDQGYGYTF. Full variable domain (missing parts from reference TRBV2 and TRBJ1-2): EPEVTQTPSHQVTQMGQEVILRCVPISNHLYFYWYRQILGQKVEFLVSFYNNEISEKSEIFDDQFSVERPDGSNFTLKIRSTKLEDSAMYFCASSDQGYGYTFGSGTRLTVV.

This clone was observed once. V and J are TRBV6-6 and TRBJ2-3; possibly TRBD2 for D (7 bases). Germline V gene lookup returns CDR1 MNHNY and CDR2 SVGAGI (reference sequence). This CDR3 comprises 16 residues. V lost 6 bases and J lost 5, with 21 bases in between. The CDR3 DNA reads as TGTGCCAGCAGCCTAGCCGGAGGCGGGGGCCGAGATACGCAGTATTTT. Amino acid sequence: CASSLAGGGGRDTQYF.

This sequence joins TRBV23-1 and TRBJ1-1, with D unclear. TRBV23-1 is known as an ORF, though its function is uncertain. This CDR3 is 13 amino acids long. Trimming removed 0 bases at V and 11 bases at J, with 13 bases between. CDR3 sequence (DNA): TGCGCCAGCAGTCAATCTTTTTTAGTCGATGCTTTCTTT. This codes for CASSQSFLVDAFF.

This clone showed up just a few times. J is TRBJ1-5 and V is TRBV2; 10 bases are shared with TRBD1. The CDR3 has 15 residues. CDR1 is SNHLY and CDR2 is FYNNEI in the germline V gene. The V and J ends lost 2 bases and 4 bases, in that order; junction bases with no gene match: 2. DNA of the CDR3: TGTGCCAGCAGTGAATTGGGACAGGGGAATCAGCCCCAGCATTTT. Its protein is CASSELGQGNQPQHF.

The chain recombines TRBV5-1 with TRBJ2-7; maybe TRBD2 (6 bases). V lost 0 bases, J lost 1 base, and 14 bases lay in between. The V gene's germline CDR1 is SGHRS and CDR2 YFSETQ. The CDR3 length is 16 residues. CDR3 protein: CASSLGSGGASYEQYF. In DNA, the CDR3 is TGCGCCAGCAGCTTGGGGTCCGGAGGGGCTTCCTACGAGCAGTACTTC.

This chain uses TRBV7-2 with TRBJ1-4; D might be TRBD1 (5 bases). V gave up 5 bases and J gave up 8 bases, with 12 bases separating them. Germline V gene lookup returns CDR1 SGHTA and CDR2 FQGNSA. This CDR3 is 13 amino acids long. The CDR3 is CASSRGLKEKLFF. The CDR3 bases are TGTGCCAGCAGCCGGGGGTTAAAGGAAAAACTGTTTTTT.

The chain employs TRBV5-1 and TRBJ2-3; D possibly corresponds to TRBD2 (6 bases). Deletions cut 3 bases from V and 2 bases from J, with 10 bases between. Germline V gene data show CDR1 as SGHRS and CDR2 as YFSETQ. The CDR3 covers 14 residues. Here the CDR3 DNA reads TGCGCCAGCAGCTGGGGGGACTTCACAGATACGCAGTATTTT. This sequence encodes CASSWGDFTDTQYF.

The chain combines TRBV19 with TRBJ1-2, with 8 positions matching TRBD1. The CDR3 covers 15 residues. CDR1 and CDR2 from the germline V gene are LNHDA and SQIVND (reference sequence). The junction had 5 bases not matched to a gene; V was cut back by 1 base and J by 4 bases. The CDR3: CASSIAGGQSYGYTF. The CDR3 nucleotides read TGTGCCAGTAGTATAGCAGGGGGCCAAAGCTATGGCTACACCTTC. Filled out from reference TRBV19 and TRBJ1-2, the complete variable domain reads DGGITQSPKYLFRKEGQNVTLSCEQNLNHDAMYWYRQDPGQGLRLIYYSQIVNDFQKGDIAEGYSVSREKKESFPLTVTSAQKNPTAFYLCASSIAGGQSYGYTFGSGTRLTVV.

V usage is TRBV10-3 and J usage is TRBJ2-7, with 12 bases aligning to TRBD1. Germline V gene data show CDR1 as ENHRY and CDR2 as SYGVKD. This CDR3 is 15 amino acids long. J lost 5 bases, V lost 3 bases, and 5 bases had no gene match. The CDR3 sequence is CAISDGTGGDDEQYF. In DNA form, the CDR3 reads TGTGCCATCAGTGATGGGACAGGGGGCGACGACGAGCAGTACTTC.

This rearrangement joins TRBV10-2 to TRBJ2-2; 9 bases are shared with TRBD1. The CDR3 spans 19 residues. After removal of 10 bases from V and 3 bases from J, the junction contained 21 bases not matched to a gene. Looked up from germline, CDR1 is WSHSY and CDR2 is SAAADI. For the CDR3, the DNA is TGCGCCACCCTTGGGCCCCTCGGGGGACAGGGTTTGTACACCGGGGAGCTGTTTTTT. It specifies CATLGPLGGQGLYTGELFF.

The table lists this clone with a count of one. The chain is built from TRBV23-1 and TRBJ1-1, with TRBD1 matching over 7 bases. TRBV23-1 is reported as an ORF; its role is uncertain. CDR3 length: 16 residues. The V gene end was trimmed by 3 bases and the J gene end by 3 bases; junction bases not matched to a gene: 10. The chain's CDR3 is CASSQKKTGKDTEAFF. The CDR3 DNA is TGCGCCAGCAGTCAGAAAAAGACAGGGAAGGACACTGAAGCTTTCTTT.

The gene calls are TRBV7-9 and TRBJ1-4; a possible D gene is TRBD1 (6 bases). This CDR3 spans 12 amino acids. V shed 11 bases and J shed 6 bases, with 13 bases lying between them. Per germline, CDR1 SEHNR and CDR2 FQNEAQ (reference sequence). CDR3 loop: CAVQGRDEKLFF. The DNA for the CDR3 is TGTGCCGTACAGGGAAGGGATGAAAAACTGTTTTTT.

This clone was counted a single time. This chain joins TRBV7-6 and TRBJ1-1, with unresolved D. CDR1 SGHVS and CDR2 FNYEAQ come from the germline V gene. CDR3 length: 15 amino acids. Deletions cut 2 bases from V and 0 bases from J, with 10 bases between. The DNA of the CDR3 is TGTGCCAGCAGCTTATCAGGTACAATGAACACTGAAGCTTTCTTT. Amino acids: CASSLSGTMNTEAFF.

This rearrangement joins TRBV7-6 to TRBJ1-2; no clear D. The V end was cut by 0 bases, the J end by 2 bases, with 10 bases between. This CDR3 spans 15 amino acids. Germline V gene sequence: CDR1 SGHVS, CDR2 FNYEAQ. CDR3 sequence reads: CASSLARGGNYGYTF. DNA for the CDR3: TGTGCCAGCAGCTTAGCTCGGGGTGGGAACTATGGCTACACCTTC.

The gene calls are TRBV2 and TRBJ2-1; 7 positions agree with TRBD2. Germline V gene sequence: CDR1 SNHLY, CDR2 FYNNEI. The CDR3 sequence is 14 residues long. The V segment lost 10 bases and the J segment 0 bases; nucleotides outside the gene matches: 6. Written as DNA, the CDR3 is TGTGCCACTACCGGGGGGAGCTCCTACAATGAGCAGTTCTTC. It translates to CATTGGSSYNEQFF.

This chain connects TRBV5-1 to TRBJ1-4; D uncertain. The CDR3 sequence is 14 residues long. Per the germline V gene, CDR1 is SGHRS and CDR2 is YFSETQ. V gave up 3 bases and J gave up 7 bases, with 13 bases separating them. The CDR3 DNA reads TGCGCCAGCAGCTCAGCGGCGGTTGGTGAAAAACTGTTTTTT. Amino acid sequence: CASSSAAVGEKLFF. Together with reference TRBV5-1 and TRBJ1-4, the CDR3 gives the full variable domain: KAGVTQTPRYLIKTRGQQVTLSCSPISGHRSVSWYQQTPGQGLQFLFEYFSETQRNKGNFPGRFSGRQFSNSRSEMNVSTLELGDSALYLCASSSAAVGEKLFFGSGTQLSVL.

V usage is TRBV5-8 and J usage is TRBJ1-5; D ambiguous. The CDR3 consists of 14 residues. Trimming shortened V by 2 bases and J by 6 bases, and 12 bases separated the two germline ends. Germline V gives CDR1 SGHTS, CDR2 YDEGEE. CDR3 region: CASSFGFGSQPQHF. CDR3 DNA sequence: TGTGCCAGCAGCTTTGGTTTTGGGAGTCAGCCCCAGCATTTT.

This clone is a singleton in its sample. This chain uses TRBV7-9 with TRBJ2-7, with 9 bases lining up with TRBD1. CDR1 SEHNR and CDR2 FQNEAQ come from the germline V gene (reference sequence). The CDR3 has 12 amino acids. The junction had 9 bases not matched to a gene; V was cut back by 5 bases and J by 13 bases. The CDR3 DNA reads as TGTGCCAGCAGCCTCGAACGGACAGGGGTTTACTTC. This codes for CASSLERTGVYF.

The sample holds one count of this clone. J is TRBJ2-6 and V is TRBV29-1; no definite D call. The length of the CDR3 is 15 residues. The germline V gene encodes CDR1 SQVTM and CDR2 ANQGSEA. Trimming took 0 bases from V and 0 from J, leaving 6 bases between them. CDR3 residues: CSVEDRRSGANVLTF. CDR3 nucleotides: TGCAGCGTTGAAGATCGTCGCTCTGGGGCCAACGTCCTGACTTTC. Full variable domain (rest looked up from reference TRBV29-1 and TRBJ2-6): SAVISQKPSRDICQRGTSLTIQCQVDSQVTMMFWYRQQPGQSLTLIATANQGSEATYESGFVIDKFPISRPNLTFSTLTVSNMSPEDSSIYLCSVEDRRSGANVLTFGAGSRLTVL.

The count of this clone is one. The chain combines TRBV13 with TRBJ2-5; 7 bases match TRBD1. CDR1 and CDR2 (germline): PRHDT, FYEKMQ (reference sequence). The CDR3 runs 15 residues. Trimming at V came to 1 base and at J to 5 bases, leaving 7 bases not matched to a gene. The CDR3 here is CASSLDMTGKETQYF. CDR3 sequence (DNA): TGTGCCAGCAGCTTAGACATGACAGGGAAGGAGACCCAGTACTTC.

The CDR3 spells CASSPGLAGGDYEQYF. For the CDR3, the DNA is TGTGCCAGCTCACCAGGGCTAGCGGGGGGTGACTACGAGCAGTACTTC. The chain recombines TRBV18 with TRBJ2-7; 11 bases agree with TRBD2. Germline V gene sequence: CDR1 KGHSH, CDR2 LQKENI. Trimming cost V 2 bases and J 3 bases; bases outside gene matches: 6. This CDR3 has 16 amino acids.

The chain recombines TRBV27 with TRBJ2-7; D may be TRBD1 (6 bases). Deletions cut 9 bases from V and 0 bases from J, with 12 bases between. This CDR3 region has 13 residues. The germline V gene has CDR1 MNHEY and CDR2 SMNVEV (reference sequence). The CDR3 loop reads CASKPGVSYEQYF. DNA of the CDR3: TGTGCCAGTAAACCAGGGGTCTCCTACGAGCAGTACTTC.

The chain recombines TRBV19 with TRBJ2-3; D is unclear. V lost 8 bases to trimming and J lost 6 bases, with 12 bases between them. This CDR3 region has 12 residues. CDR1 is LNHDA, CDR2 SQIVND, per germline (reference sequence). CDR3 bases: TGTGCCAGTGGGCACCAGGCGGATACGCAGTATTTT. It is translated as CASGHQADTQYF.

The CDR3 sequence is CASSFQAGNTEAFF. DNA for the CDR3: TGTGCCAGCAGCTTTCAGGCAGGGAACACTGAAGCTTTCTTT. V gene TRBV7-9 combines with J gene TRBJ1-1; D is unresolved. This CDR3 has 14 amino acids. Germline CDR1 is SEHNR and CDR2 is FQNEAQ (reference sequence). Trimming shortened V by 3 bases and J by 1 base, and 9 bases separated the two germline ends.

This chain uses TRBV2 with TRBJ1-3; D remains ambiguous. CDR1 and CDR2 (germline): SNHLY, FYNNEI. This CDR3 has 14 residues. The V end lost 4 bases, the J end lost 8 bases, and 15 bases lay between the germline ends. The CDR3: CASSVGRVADTIYF. The CDR3 DNA reads TGTGCCAGCAGTGTTGGGAGGGTAGCGGACACCATATATTTT.

V usage is TRBV19 and J usage is TRBJ1-5; D might be TRBD1 (5 bases). Germline V lookup: CDR1 LNHDA, CDR2 SQIVND (reference sequence). V shed 6 bases and J shed 3 bases, with 9 bases lying between them. The CDR3 runs 13 residues. The CDR3 here is CASRQVNNQPQHF. CDR3 bases: TGTGCCAGTAGACAGGTGAACAATCAGCCCCAGCATTTT.

The chain uses TRBV18 and TRBJ1-3; D perhaps matches TRBD1 (6 bases). V lost 1 base and J lost 0, with 13 bases in between. CDR1 and CDR2 from the germline V gene are KGHSH and LQKENI. The CDR3 has 17 residues. The CDR3 protein is CASSPRFLQGSGNTIYF. The CDR3 DNA is TGTGCCAGCTCACCACGTTTTCTACAGGGCTCTGGAAACACCATATATTTT.

CDR3 loop: CASKKQGQDTGELFF. CDR3 DNA: TGTGCCAGCAAAAAACAGGGGCAGGACACCGGGGAGCTGTTTTTT. The chain joins TRBV9 to TRBJ2-2; 7 bases align to TRBD1. The CDR3 length is 15 residues. Germline CDR1 reads SGDLS; CDR2 reads YYNGEE. V shed 6 bases, J shed 3 bases, and the junction held 8 bases outside the gene matches. Full variable domain (missing parts from reference TRBV9 and TRBJ2-2): DSGVTQTPKHLITATGQRVTLRCSPRSGDLSVYWYQQSLDQGLQFLIQYYNGEERAKGNILERFSAQQFPDLHSELNLSSLELGDSALYFCASKKQGQDTGELFFGEGSRLTVL.